Listed below are T cell receptor beta chains from one sample, sequenced in a study of T cells in Graves' hyperthyroidism and ophthalmopathy. A single record per CDR3 protein comes from TCRdb applying MiXCR to the multiplex PCR reads. The sample has approximately 640,000 distinct CDR3 sequences, about 16% seen once. Material: blood. The source is a woman aged 30 to 39 with Graves' hyperthyroidism. The CDR3 runs from the conserved cysteine through the conserved F or W. The D gene is left open where the match is weak. The size entry is marked missing in some rows and otherwise reads once, few, many or a size class.

clone_size: NA
v_call: TRBV13
d_call: NA
j_call: TRBJ2-5
cdr3_aa: CASSSSRDLGGTQYF
cdr3_nt: TGTGCCAGCAGCTCGTCCCGGGACCTGGGGGGGACCCAGTACTTC

clone_size: many
v_call: TRBV27
d_call: NA
j_call: TRBJ2-3
cdr3_aa: CASSHSPADTQYF
cdr3_nt: TGTGCCAGCAGCCATTCTCCGGCAGATACGCAGTATTTT

clone_size: few
v_call: TRBV5-8
d_call: NA
j_call: TRBJ1-1
cdr3_aa: CASSLRRLMNTEAFF
cdr3_nt: TGTGCCAGCAGCTTGCGGCGTCTAATGAACACTGAAGCTTTCTTT

clone_size: many
v_call: TRBV28
d_call: NA
j_call: TRBJ2-1
cdr3_aa: CASSLAGINEQFF
cdr3_nt: TGTGCCAGCAGTTTGGCGGGGATAAATGAGCAGTTCTTC

clone_size: few
v_call: TRBV5-1
d_call: NA
j_call: TRBJ2-7
cdr3_aa: CASSLEGWQYF
cdr3_nt: TGCGCCAGCAGCTTAGAAGGTTGGCAGTACTTC

clone_size: few
v_call: TRBV7-9
d_call: NA
j_call: TRBJ2-3
cdr3_aa: CASSLGVRGKGSDTQYF
cdr3_nt: TGTGCCAGCAGCTTAGGTGTGAGGGGCAAAGGATCCGATACGCAGTATTTT

clone_size: NA
v_call: TRBV20-1
d_call: TRBD1
j_call: TRBJ1-5
cdr3_aa: CSAREGQVSNQPQHF
cdr3_nt: TGCAGTGCTAGAGAGGGACAGGTTAGCAATCAGCCCCAGCATTTT

clone_size: many
v_call: TRBV28
d_call: NA
j_call: TRBJ2-4
cdr3_aa: CASSLPRGGTKNIQYF
cdr3_nt: TGTGCCAGCAGCCTACCCAGGGGTGGAACCAAAAACATTCAGTACTTC

clone_size: many
v_call: TRBV27
d_call: TRBD2
j_call: TRBJ2-3
cdr3_aa: CASSPRTSGPHDTQYF
cdr3_nt: TGTGCCAGCAGTCCGAGGACTAGCGGTCCACATGATACGCAGTATTTT

clone_size: NA
v_call: TRBV5-1
d_call: TRBD1
j_call: TRBJ2-2
cdr3_aa: CASSLARTGESGELFF
cdr3_nt: TGCGCCAGCAGCTTGGCCCGGACAGGGGAATCCGGGGAACTGTTTTTT